This T cell receptor (beta chain) was captured in a study of shared clonotypes between healthy human individuals. Germline V gene lookup returns CDR1 KGHSH and CDR2 LQKENI. V was trimmed by 4 bases and J by 2 bases, leaving 12 bases between them. This CDR3 is 14 amino acids long. Here immunoSEQ multiplex PCR was the method, and the copy in TCRdb shows in-frame clones only, minus some. This table has about 960,000 clones, 70% to 85% appearing once. A single count supports this clone. The receptor comes from a young man in good health. Sequences were obtained from memory CD4+ T cells sorted from blood. Subset: CD45RA-negative fraction. The chain couples TRBV18 to TRBJ2-7; the D gene is possibly TRBD1 (5 bases). The CDR3 region is CASSLLDTPYEQYF. The CDR3 DNA is TGTGCCAGCTCACTACTGGACACCCCCTACGAGCAGTACTTC.